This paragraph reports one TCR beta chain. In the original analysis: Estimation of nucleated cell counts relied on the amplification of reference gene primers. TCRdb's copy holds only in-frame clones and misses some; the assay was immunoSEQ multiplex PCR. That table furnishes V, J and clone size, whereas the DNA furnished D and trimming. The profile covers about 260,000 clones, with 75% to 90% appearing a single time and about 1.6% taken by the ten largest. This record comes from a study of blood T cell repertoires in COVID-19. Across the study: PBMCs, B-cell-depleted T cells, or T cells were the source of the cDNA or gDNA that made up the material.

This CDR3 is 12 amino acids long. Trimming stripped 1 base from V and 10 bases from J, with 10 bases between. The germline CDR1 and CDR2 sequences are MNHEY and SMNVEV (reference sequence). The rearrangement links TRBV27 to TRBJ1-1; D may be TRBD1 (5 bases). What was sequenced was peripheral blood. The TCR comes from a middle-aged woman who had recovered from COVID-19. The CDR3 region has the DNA TGTGCCAGCAGTTTATGGGGGGGTGTAGCTTTCTTT. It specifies CASSLWGGVAFF.